This is a list of T cell receptor beta chains from one sample in a study of cytomegalovirus exposure and HLA in healthy donors. The repertoire was sequenced with immunoSEQ multiplex PCR; TCRdb's copy has only in-frame clones and lacks some. The sample has around 61,000 clones, 85% to 95% seen once. The sample comprised PBMCs. The receptors were gathered from a man younger than 35 in good health and CMV-seronegative. The conserved cysteine and the conserved F or W are not part of the CDR3 here. Each record gives: V gene, J gene, CDR3 protein.

>TRBV5-8|TRBJ2-7
ACGRLRYEQY
>TRBV7-2|TRBJ1-1
ASSFQENTEAF
>TRBV7-8|TRBJ2-7
ASSPLRYRLTSGREGAYEQY
>TRBV7-6|TRBJ2-6
ASSSGTGGTGANVLT
>TRBV28|TRBJ2-3
ASSAGAVATDTQY
>TRBV28|TRBJ1-2
ASSIAVVIYGYT
>TRBV7-9|TRBJ2-2
ASSLGTATGELF
>TRBV5-4|TRBJ1-2
ASSGDRLNYGYT
>TRBV10-1|TRBJ2-3
ASSSLAGSTDTQY
>TRBV5-6|TRBJ2-7
ASSLGPGEQY
>TRBV4-2|TRBJ1-2
ASSQGQIYGYT
>TRBV11-2|TRBJ2-1
ASNNRLAGGANEQF
>TRBV5-5|TRBJ2-5
ASSWESSGAVETQY
>TRBV7-3|TRBJ1-1
ASSLTTGMNTEAF
>TRBV28|TRBJ1-2
ASSLSGAQGYT
>TRBV6-5|TRBJ2-7
ASSYSKTGEGQY
>TRBV23-1|TRBJ1-4
ASSQRVRTYATNEKLF
>TRBV5-1|TRBJ2-1
ASSLSYADSYNEQF
>TRBV14|TRBJ2-7
ASSQGGWTGPTSFKRAEQY
>TRBV4-3|TRBJ1-5
ASSQETGGPQH
>TRBV6-6|TRBJ2-1
ASTRGSGSSYNEQF
>TRBV5-5|TRBJ2-3
ASSLTLAGGSVTDTQY
>TRBV19|TRBJ2-7
ASSRTDSTYEQY
>TRBV7-2|TRBJ2-5
ASSRQLETQY
>TRBV9|TRBJ2-1
ASSVAPGESGQF
>TRBV9|TRBJ2-7
ASSVASGSIYEQY
>TRBV27|TRBJ2-3
ASRVAGGTDTQY
>TRBV10-1|TRBJ2-5
ASSESRLLAGGEETQY
>TRBV6-4|TRBJ2-1
ASSETGRDEQF
>TRBV4-1|TRBJ1-2
ASSATGYGYT
>TRBV4-1|TRBJ1-3
ASSQPTGTGHGNTIY
>TRBV19|TRBJ1-5
ASTGGDRNQPQH
>TRBV9|TRBJ1-3
ASSATGQGVLGGNTIY
>TRBV7-2|TRBJ2-5
ASSRRAQETQY
>TRBV10-1|TRBJ2-1
ASMEDFPENNEQF
>TRBV11-2|TRBJ1-2
ASSTGTGGTDYGYT
>TRBV6-5|TRBJ2-4
ASSYSPPGGQDIQY
>TRBV7-9|TRBJ2-2
ASTEVAGSTGELF
>TRBV9|TRBJ1-1
ASSDQGTEAF
>TRBV7-2|TRBJ2-7
ASSLGSSSGYEQY
>TRBV6-1|TRBJ2-1
ASSDARGLVWEQF
>TRBV14|TRBJ2-6
ASSQDPGEVGANVLT